The clone carrying this T cell receptor beta chain was recorded once. Its specificity is unknown. This record belongs to a study of T cell repertoires in cytomegalovirus infection. The wider study: It was the public TCR beta signatures that indicated both CMV infection and matching HLA type.

One entry per CDR3 protein results from TCRdb running MiXCR on the reads. The sample shows about 400,000 distinct CDR3 sequences, approximately 35% of them seen only once. This CDR3 spans 15 amino acids. With 5 bases removed from V and 6 bases from J, the gap between germline ends came to 18 bases. Germline values: CDR1 ENHRY, CDR2 SYGVKD. This sequence originates from a human donor in good health (CMV status not recorded). Some clones in this sample may be carry-over from other donors' samples. This sample comprised cultured PBMCs, obtained from culture after CMV antigen stimulation. V gene TRBV10-3 combines with J gene TRBJ2-3; weak D call: TRBD2 (5 bases). The CDR3 DNA reads as TGTGCCATCAGTAGGTCGGGATCCGTCGGGGATACGCAGTATTTT. Protein product: CAISRSGSVGDTQYF.